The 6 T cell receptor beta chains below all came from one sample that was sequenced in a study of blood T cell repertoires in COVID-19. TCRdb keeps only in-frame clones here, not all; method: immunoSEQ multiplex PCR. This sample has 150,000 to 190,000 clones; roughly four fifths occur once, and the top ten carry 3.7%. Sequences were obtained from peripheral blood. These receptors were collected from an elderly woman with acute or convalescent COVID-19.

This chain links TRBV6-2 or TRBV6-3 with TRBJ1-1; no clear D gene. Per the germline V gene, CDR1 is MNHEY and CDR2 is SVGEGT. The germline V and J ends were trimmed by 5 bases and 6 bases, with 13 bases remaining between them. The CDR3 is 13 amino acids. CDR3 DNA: TGTGCCAGCAGTCTGGGCGGGGTGGCTGAAGCTTTCTTT. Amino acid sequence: CASSLGGVAEAFF.

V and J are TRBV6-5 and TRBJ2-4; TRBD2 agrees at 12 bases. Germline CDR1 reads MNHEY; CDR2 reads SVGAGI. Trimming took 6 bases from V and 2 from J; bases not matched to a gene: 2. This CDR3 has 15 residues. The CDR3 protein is CASRGTSGSKNIQYF. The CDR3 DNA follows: TGTGCCAGCAGAGGGACTAGCGGGTCCAAAAACATTCAGTACTTC.

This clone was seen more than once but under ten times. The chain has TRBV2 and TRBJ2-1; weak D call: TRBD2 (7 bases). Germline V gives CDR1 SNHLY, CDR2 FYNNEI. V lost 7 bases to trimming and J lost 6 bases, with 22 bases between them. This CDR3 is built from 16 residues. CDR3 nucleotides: TGTGCCAGCATCCCGGGGGGCGGGGAAAGTAGCAATGAGCAGTTCTTC. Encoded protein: CASIPGGGESSNEQFF.

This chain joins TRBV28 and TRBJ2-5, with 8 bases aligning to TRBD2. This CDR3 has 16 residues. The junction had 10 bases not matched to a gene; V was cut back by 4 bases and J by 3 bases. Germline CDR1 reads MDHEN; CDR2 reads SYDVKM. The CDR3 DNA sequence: TGTGCCAGCAGTTACGGTAGCGGGGTGCGGGAAGAGACCCAGTACTTC. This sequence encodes CASSYGSGVREETQYF.

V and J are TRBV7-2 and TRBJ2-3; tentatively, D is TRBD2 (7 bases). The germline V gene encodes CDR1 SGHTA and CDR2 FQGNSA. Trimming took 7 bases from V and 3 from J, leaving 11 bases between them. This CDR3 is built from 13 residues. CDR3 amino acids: CASTGGQTDTQYF. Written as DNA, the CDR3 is TGTGCCAGCACCGGGGGGCAGACAGATACGCAGTATTTT. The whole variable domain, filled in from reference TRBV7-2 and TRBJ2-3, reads GAGVSQSPSNKVTEKGKDVELRCDPISGHTALYWYRQSLGQGLEFLIYFQGNSAPDKSGLPSDRFSAERTGGSVSTLTIQRTQQEDSAVYLCASTGGQTDTQYFGPGTRLTVL.

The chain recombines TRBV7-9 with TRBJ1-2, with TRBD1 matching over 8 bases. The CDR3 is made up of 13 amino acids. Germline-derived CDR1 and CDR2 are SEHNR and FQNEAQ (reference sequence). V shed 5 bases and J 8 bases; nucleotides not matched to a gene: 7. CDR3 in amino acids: CASSKDRVGGYTF. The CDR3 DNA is TGTGCCAGCAGCAAGGACAGGGTAGGAGGCTACACCTTC.